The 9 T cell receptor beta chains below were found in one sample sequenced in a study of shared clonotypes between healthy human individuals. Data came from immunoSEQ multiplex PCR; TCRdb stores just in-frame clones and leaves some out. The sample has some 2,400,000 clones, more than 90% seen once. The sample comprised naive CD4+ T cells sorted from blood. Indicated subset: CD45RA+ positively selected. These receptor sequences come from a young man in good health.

The CDR3 is CATSRDWVAGGVEQFF. CDR3 sequence (DNA): TGTGCCACCAGCAGAGATTGGGTAGCGGGAGGAGTTGAGCAGTTCTTC. V usage is TRBV15 and J usage is TRBJ2-1; TRBD2 matches at 10 bases. Trimming at V came to 0 bases and at J to 9 bases, leaving 8 bases not matched to a gene. Germline assignment: CDR1 LNHNV and CDR2 YYDKDF (reference sequence). CDR3 length equals 16 residues.

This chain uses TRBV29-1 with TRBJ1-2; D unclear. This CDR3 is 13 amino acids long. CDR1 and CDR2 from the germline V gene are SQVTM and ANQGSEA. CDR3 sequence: CTAGGEFPYGYTF. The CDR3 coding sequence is TGCACCGCTGGTGGTGAGTTCCCATATGGCTACACCTTC.

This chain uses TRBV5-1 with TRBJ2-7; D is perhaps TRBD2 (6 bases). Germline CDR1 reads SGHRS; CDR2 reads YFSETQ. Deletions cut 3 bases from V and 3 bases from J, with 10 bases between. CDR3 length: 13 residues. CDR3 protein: CASSSRDGYEQYF. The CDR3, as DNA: TGCGCCAGCAGCTCGCGGGACGGCTACGAGCAGTACTTC.

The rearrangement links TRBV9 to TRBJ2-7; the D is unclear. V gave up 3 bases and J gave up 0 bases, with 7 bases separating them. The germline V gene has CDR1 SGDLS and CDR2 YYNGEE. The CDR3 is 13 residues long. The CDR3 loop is CASSADPSYEQYF. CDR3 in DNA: TGTGCCAGCAGCGCCGACCCCTCCTACGAGCAGTACTTC.

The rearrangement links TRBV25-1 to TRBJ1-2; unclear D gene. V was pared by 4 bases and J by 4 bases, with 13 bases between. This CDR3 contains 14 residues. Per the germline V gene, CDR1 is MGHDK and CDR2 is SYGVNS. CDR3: CASSGVGRSYGYTF. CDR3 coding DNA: TGTGCCAGCAGTGGGGTAGGACGGAGCTATGGCTACACCTTC.

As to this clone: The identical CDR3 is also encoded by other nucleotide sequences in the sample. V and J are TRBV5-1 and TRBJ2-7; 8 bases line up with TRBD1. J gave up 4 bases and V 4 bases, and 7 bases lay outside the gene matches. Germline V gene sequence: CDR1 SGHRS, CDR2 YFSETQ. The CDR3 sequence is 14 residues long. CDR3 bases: TGCGCCAGCAGCGTCGGACAGGGTGCGTACGAGCAGTACTTC. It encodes CASSVGQGAYEQYF. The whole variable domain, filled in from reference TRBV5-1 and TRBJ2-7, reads KAGVTQTPRYLIKTRGQQVTLSCSPISGHRSVSWYQQTPGQGLQFLFEYFSETQRNKGNFPGRFSGRQFSNSRSEMNVSTLELGDSALYLCASSVGQGAYEQYFGPGTRLTVT.

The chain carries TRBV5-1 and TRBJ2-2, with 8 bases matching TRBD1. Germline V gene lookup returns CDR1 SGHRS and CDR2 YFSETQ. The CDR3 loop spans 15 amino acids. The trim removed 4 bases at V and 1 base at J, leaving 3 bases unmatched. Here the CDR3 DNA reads TGCGCCAGCAGCCGGACAGGGATGAACACCGGGGAGCTGTTTTTT. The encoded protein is CASSRTGMNTGELFF.

DNA for the CDR3: TGCGCCAGCAGCCAGGCGGGACAGGGCAATGATGAAAAACTGTTTTTT. Translation: CASSQAGQGNDEKLFF. The rearrangement uses TRBV4-1 and TRBJ1-4; TRBD1 matches 9 bases. Per germline, CDR1 MGHRA and CDR2 YSYEKL. CDR3 length: 16 amino acids. V trimming: 3 bases; J trimming: 6 bases; junction bases outside the gene matches: 8.

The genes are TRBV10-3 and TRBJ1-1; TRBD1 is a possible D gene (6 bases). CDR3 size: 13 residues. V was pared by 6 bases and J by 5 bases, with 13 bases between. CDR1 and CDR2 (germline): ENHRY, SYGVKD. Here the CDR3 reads CAIREPGETEAFF. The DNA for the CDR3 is TGTGCCATCAGAGAACCAGGGGAAACTGAAGCTTTCTTT.